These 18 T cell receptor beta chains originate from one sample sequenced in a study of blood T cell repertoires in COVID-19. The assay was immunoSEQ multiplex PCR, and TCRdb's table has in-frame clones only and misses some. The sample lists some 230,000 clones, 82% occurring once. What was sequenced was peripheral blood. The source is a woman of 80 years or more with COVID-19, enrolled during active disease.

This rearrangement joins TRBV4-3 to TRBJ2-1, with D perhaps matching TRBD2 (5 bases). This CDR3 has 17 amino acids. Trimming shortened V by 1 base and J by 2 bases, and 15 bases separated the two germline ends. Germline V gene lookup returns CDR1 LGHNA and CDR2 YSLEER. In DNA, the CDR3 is TGCGCCAGCAGCCAAGGAGTAGACTACCTGACCTACAATGAGCAGTTCTTC. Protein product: CASSQGVDYLTYNEQFF.

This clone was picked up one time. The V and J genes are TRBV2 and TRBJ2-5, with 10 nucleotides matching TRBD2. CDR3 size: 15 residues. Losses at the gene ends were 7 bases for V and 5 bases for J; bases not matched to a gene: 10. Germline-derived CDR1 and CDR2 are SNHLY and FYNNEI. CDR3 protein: CASKPGTSDRETQYF. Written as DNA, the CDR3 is TGTGCCAGCAAACCGGGGACTAGCGATCGGGAGACCCAGTACTTC.

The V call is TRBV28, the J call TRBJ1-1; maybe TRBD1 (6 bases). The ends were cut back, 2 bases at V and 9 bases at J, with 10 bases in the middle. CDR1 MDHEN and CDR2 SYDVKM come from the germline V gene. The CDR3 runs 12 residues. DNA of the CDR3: TGTGCCAGCAGTTTAATCCAGGGGCAAGCTTTCTTT. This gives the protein CASSLIQGQAFF.

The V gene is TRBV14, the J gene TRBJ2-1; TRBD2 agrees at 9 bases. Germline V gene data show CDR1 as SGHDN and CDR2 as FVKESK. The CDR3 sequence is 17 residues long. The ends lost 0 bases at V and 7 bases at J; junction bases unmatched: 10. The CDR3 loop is CASSQDLISGRRNEQFF. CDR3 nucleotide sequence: TGTGCCAGCAGCCAAGATCTAATTAGCGGGAGAAGGAATGAGCAGTTCTTC.

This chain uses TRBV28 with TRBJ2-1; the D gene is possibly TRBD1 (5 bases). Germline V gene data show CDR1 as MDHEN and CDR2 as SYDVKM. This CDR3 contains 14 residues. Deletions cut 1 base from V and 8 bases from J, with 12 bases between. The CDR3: CASSLFKGMDEQFF. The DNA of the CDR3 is TGTGCCAGCAGTTTATTTAAGGGGATGGATGAGCAGTTCTTC.

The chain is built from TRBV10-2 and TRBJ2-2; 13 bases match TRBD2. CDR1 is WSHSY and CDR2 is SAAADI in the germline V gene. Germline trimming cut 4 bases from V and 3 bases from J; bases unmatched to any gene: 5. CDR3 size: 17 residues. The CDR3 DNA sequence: TGCGCCAGCAGTGGACTAGCGGGGGGCAGGGACACCGGGGAGCTGTTTTTT. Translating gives CASSGLAGGRDTGELFF.

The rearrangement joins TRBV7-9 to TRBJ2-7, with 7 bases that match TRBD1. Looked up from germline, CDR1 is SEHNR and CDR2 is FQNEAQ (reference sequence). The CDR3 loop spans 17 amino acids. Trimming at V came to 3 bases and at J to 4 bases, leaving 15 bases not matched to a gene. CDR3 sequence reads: CASSFGDRKLGVYEQYF. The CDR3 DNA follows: TGTGCCAGCAGCTTTGGGGACAGAAAGCTCGGGGTTTACGAGCAGTACTTC.

This CDR3 is CASSLTASRQGGEQYF. In DNA, the CDR3 is TGTGCCAGTAGCCTCACTGCTTCCCGACAGGGCGGAGAGCAGTACTTC. The V and J genes are TRBV19 and TRBJ2-7; TRBD1 aligns across 7 bases. This CDR3 is 16 amino acids long. In germline, CDR1 is LNHDA, CDR2 SQIVND (reference sequence). V was clipped by 6 bases and J by 7 bases; unmatched bases: 18.

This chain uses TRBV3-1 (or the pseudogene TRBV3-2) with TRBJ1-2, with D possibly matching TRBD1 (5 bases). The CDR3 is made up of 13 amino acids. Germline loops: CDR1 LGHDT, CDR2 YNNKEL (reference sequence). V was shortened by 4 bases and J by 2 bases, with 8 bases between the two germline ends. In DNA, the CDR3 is TGTGCCAGCAGCCCGGGACTCAACTATGGCTACACCTTC. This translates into CASSPGLNYGYTF.

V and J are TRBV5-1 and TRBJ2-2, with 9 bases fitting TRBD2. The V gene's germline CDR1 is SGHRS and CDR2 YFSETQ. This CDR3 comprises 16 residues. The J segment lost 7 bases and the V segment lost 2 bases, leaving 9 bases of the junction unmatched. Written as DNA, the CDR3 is TGCGCCAGCAGCTTACGGGGTAGCGGGAGTCTCGGGGAGCTGTTTTTT. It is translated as CASSLRGSGSLGELFF.

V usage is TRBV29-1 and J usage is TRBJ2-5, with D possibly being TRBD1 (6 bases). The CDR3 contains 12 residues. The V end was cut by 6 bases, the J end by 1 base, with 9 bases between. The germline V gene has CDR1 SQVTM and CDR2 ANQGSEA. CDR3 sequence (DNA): TGCAGCGTGACAGGTCCCCAAGAGACCCAGTACTTC. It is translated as CSVTGPQETQYF. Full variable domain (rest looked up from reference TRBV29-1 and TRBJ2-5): SAVISQKPSRDICQRGTSLTIQCQVDSQVTMMFWYRQQPGQSLTLIATANQGSEATYESGFVIDKFPISRPNLTFSTLTVSNMSPEDSSIYLCSVTGPQETQYFGPGTRLLVL.

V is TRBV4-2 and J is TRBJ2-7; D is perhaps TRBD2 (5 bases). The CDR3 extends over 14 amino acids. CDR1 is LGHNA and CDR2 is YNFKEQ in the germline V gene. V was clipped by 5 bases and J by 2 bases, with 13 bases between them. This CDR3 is CASSIEEGTYEQYF. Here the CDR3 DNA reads TGTGCCAGCAGCATAGAAGAGGGCACCTACGAGCAGTACTTC.

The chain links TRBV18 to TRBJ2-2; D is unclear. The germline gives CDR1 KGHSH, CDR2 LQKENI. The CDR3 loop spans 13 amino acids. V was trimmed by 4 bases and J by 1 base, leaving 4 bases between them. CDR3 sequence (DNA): TGTGCCAGCTCACTAGAGAACACCGGGGAGCTGTTTTTT. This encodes CASSLENTGELFF. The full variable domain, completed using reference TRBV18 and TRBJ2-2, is NAGVMQNPRHLVRRRGQEARLRCSPMKGHSHVYWYRQLPEEGLKFMVYLQKENIIDESGMPKERFSAEFPKEGPSILRIQQVVRGDSAAYFCASSLENTGELFFGEGSRLTVL.

DNA of the CDR3: TGTGCCAGCAGTTACCCGACCCGCGGATACAATGAGCAGTTCTTC. It encodes CASSYPTRGYNEQFF. The rearrangement uses TRBV6-6 and TRBJ2-1; D not resolved. Germline values: CDR1 MNHNY, CDR2 SVGAGI (reference sequence). The CDR3 has 15 residues. Trimming removed 2 bases from V and 4 bases from J, with 12 bases in between.

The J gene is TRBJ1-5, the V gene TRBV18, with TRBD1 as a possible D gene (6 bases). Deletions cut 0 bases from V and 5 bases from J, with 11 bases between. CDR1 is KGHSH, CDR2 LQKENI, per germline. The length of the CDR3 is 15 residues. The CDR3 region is CASSPPGGGDQPQHF. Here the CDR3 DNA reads TGTGCCAGCTCACCACCAGGGGGGGGAGATCAGCCCCAGCATTTT.

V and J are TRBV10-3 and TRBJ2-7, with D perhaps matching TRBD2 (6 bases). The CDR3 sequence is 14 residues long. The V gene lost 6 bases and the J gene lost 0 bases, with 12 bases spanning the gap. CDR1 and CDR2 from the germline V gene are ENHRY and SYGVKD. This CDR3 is CAIRGSGSSYEQYF. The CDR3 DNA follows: TGTGCCATCAGGGGTAGCGGAAGCTCCTACGAGCAGTACTTC.

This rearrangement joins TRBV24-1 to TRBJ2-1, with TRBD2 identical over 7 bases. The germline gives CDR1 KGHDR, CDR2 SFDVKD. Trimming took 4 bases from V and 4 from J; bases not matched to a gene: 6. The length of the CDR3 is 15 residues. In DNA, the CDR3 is TGTGCCACCAGTGAGGTAGCGGGCTCGTACAATGAGCAGTTCTTC. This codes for CATSEVAGSYNEQFF.

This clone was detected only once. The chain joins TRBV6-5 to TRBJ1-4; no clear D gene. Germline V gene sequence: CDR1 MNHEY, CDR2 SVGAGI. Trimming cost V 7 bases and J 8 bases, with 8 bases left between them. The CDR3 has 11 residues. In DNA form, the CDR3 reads TGTGCCAGCAAACAGAAAGAAAAACTGTTTTTT. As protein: CASKQKEKLFF.